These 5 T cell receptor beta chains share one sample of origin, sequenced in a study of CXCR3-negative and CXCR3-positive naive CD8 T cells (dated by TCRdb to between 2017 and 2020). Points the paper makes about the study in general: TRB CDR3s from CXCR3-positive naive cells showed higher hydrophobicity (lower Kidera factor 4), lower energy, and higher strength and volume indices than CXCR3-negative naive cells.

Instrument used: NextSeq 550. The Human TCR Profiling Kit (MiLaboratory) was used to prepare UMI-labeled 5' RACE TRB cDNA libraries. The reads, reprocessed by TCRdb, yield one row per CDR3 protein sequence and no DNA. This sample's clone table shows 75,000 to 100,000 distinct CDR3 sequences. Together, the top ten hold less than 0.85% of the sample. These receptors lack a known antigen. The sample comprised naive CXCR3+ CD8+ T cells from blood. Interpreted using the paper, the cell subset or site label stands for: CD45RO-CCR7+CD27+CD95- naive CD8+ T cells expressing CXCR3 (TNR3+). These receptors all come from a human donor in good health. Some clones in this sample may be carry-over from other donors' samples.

The CDR3 reads CASSRGGTGSGEQFF. The chain recombines TRBV5-6 with TRBJ2-1; TCRdb gives TRBD1 as the D gene, but with no DNA this cannot be confirmed. The CDR3 consists of 15 residues. Per germline, CDR1 SGHDT and CDR2 YYEEEE.

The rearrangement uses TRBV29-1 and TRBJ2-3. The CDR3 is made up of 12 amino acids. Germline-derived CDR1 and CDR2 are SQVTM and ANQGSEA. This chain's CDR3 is CSVGTSTDTQYF.

The CDR3 is CATSSWAGGNEKLFF. J is TRBJ1-4 and V is TRBV15; as DNA is missing, the TRBD1 call by TCRdb cannot be tested. Germline values: CDR1 LNHNV, CDR2 YYDKDF (reference sequence). The CDR3 is made up of 15 amino acids. Full variable domain (rest looked up from reference TRBV15 and TRBJ1-4): DAMVIQNPRYQVTQFGKPVTLSCSQTLNHNVMYWYQQKSSQAPKLLFHYYDKDFNNEADTPDNFQSRRPNTSFCFLDIRSPGLGDTAMYLCATSSWAGGNEKLFFGSGTQLSVL.

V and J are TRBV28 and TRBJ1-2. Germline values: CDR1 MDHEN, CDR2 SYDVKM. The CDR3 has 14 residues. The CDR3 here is CASLLAGESYGYTF.

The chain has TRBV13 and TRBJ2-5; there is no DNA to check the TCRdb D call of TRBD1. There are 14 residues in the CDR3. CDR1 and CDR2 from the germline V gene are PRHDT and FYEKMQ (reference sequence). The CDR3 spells CASSTGTEQETQYF. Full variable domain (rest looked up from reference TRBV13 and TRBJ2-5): AAGVIQSPRHLIKEKRETATLKCYPIPRHDTVYWYQQGPGQDPQFLISFYEKMQSDKGSIPDRFSAQQFSDYHSELNMSSLELGDSALYFCASSTGTEQETQYFGPGTRLLVL.